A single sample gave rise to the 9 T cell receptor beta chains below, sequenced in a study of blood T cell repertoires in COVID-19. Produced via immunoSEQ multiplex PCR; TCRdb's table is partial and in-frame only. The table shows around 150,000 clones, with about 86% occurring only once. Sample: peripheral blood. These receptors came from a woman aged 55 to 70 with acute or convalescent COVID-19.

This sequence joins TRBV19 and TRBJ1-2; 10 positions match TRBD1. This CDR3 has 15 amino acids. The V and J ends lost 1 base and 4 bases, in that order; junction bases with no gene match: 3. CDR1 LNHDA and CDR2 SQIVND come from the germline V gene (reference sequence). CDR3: CASSIAGQGIYGYTF. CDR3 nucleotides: TGTGCCAGTAGTATAGCGGGACAGGGGATCTATGGCTACACCTTC. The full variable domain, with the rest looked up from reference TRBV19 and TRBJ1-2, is DGGITQSPKYLFRKEGQNVTLSCEQNLNHDAMYWYRQDPGQGLRLIYYSQIVNDFQKGDIAEGYSVSREKKESFPLTVTSAQKNPTAFYLCASSIAGQGIYGYTFGSGTRLTVV.

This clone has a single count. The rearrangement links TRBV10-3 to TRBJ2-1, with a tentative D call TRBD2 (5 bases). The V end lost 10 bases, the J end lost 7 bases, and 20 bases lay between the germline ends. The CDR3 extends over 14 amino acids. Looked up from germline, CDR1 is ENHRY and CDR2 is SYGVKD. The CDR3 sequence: CATAPATRGNEQFF. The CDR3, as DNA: TGTGCCACCGCCCCCGCAACACGCGGGAATGAGCAGTTCTTC.

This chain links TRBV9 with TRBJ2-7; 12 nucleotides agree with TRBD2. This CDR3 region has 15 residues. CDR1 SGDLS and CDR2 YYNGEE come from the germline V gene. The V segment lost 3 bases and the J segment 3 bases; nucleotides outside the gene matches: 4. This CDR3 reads CASSETSGSLYEQYF. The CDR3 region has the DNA TGTGCCAGCAGCGAGACTAGCGGGAGCCTCTACGAGCAGTACTTC.

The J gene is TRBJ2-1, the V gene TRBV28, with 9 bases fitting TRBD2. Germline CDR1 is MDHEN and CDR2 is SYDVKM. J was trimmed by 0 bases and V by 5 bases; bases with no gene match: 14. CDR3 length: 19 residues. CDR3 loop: CASSPQPSGTLSSYNEQFF. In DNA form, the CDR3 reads TGTGCCAGCAGTCCACAGCCTAGCGGGACTCTTAGCTCCTACAATGAGCAGTTCTTC.

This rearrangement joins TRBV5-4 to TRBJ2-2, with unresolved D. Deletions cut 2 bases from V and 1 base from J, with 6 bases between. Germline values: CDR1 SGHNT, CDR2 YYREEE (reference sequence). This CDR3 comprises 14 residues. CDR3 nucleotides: TGTGCCAGCAGCTTAATACAGAACACCGGGGAGCTGTTTTTT. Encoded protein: CASSLIQNTGELFF.

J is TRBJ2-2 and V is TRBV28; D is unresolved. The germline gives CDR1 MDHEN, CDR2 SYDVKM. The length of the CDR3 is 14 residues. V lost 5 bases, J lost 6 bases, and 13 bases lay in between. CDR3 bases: TGTGCCAGCAGTCCCCATACTTCGCCCGGGGAGCTGTTTTTT. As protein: CASSPHTSPGELFF.

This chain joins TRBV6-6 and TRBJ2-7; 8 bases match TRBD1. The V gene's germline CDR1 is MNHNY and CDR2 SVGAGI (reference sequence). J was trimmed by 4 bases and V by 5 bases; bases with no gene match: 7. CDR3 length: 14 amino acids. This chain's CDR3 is CASSDRGAFYEQYF. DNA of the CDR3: TGTGCCAGCAGTGACAGGGGCGCTTTTTACGAGCAGTACTTC.

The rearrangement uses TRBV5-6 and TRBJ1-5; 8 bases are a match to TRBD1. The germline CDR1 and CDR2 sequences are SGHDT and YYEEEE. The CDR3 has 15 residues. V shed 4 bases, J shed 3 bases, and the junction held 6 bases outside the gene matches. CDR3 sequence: CASSVGQVLNQPQHF. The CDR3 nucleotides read TGTGCCAGCAGCGTGGGACAGGTCCTCAATCAGCCCCAGCATTTT.

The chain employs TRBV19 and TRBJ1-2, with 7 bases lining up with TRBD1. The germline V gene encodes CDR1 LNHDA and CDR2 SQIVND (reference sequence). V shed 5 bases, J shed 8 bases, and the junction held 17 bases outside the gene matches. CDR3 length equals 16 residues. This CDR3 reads CASSPDGQAPLLGYTF. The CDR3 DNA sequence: TGTGCCAGTAGTCCCGACGGACAGGCCCCGCTTTTGGGCTACACCTTC.